This is a list of T cell receptor beta chains from one sample in a study of T cells in Graves' hyperthyroidism and ophthalmopathy. A single record per CDR3 protein comes from TCRdb applying MiXCR to the multiplex PCR reads. The sample consists of about 350,000 distinct CDR3 sequences, more than 11% of them appearing once. The specimen was blood. The receptors here all came from a woman aged 25 to 39 with Graves' hyperthyroidism. The CDR3 runs from the conserved cysteine through the conserved F or W. A D gene is named only where the DNA matches it firmly. Not all rows give a size; the values are once, few, many and, for expanded clones, a class.

clone size | D gene | J gene | V gene | CDR3 protein | CDR3 DNA
many | . | TRBJ2-5 | TRBV2 | CASTGGAETQYF | TGTGCCAGCACCGGAGGTGCAGAGACCCAGTACTTC
few | TRBD1 | TRBJ1-5 | TRBV19 | CASRQGSQPQHF | TGTGCCAGTAGACAGGGGAGCCAGCCCCAGCATTTT
many | . | TRBJ1-3 | TRBV2 | CASIGRDTIYF | TGTGCCAGCATCGGTCGTGATACCATATATTTT
few | . | TRBJ2-1 | TRBV12-3/TRBV12-4 | CASSFEFHNEQFF | TGTGCCAGCAGTTTCGAGTTCCACAATGAGCAGTTCTTC
many | . | TRBJ2-2 | TRBV30 | CAWSVGIGPDTGELFF | TGTGCCTGGAGTGTAGGTATTGGGCCAGACACCGGGGAGCTGTTTTTT
. | TRBD1 | TRBJ1-4 | TRBV3-1 | CASRTGTGLSPTEKLFF | TGTGCCAGCAGAACCGGGACAGGATTGTCACCGACGGAAAAACTGTTTTTT
few | TRBD2 | TRBJ2-2 | TRBV20-1 | CSASRREEGTGELFF | TGCAGTGCTAGTCGACGGGAGGAGGGCACCGGGGAGCTGTTTTTT
few | TRBD1 | TRBJ1-4 | TRBV28 | CATTRQGVTNEKLFF | TGTGCCACTACCAGACAGGGGGTCACTAATGAAAAACTGTTTTTT
many | . | TRBJ2-5 | TRBV2 | CASRAEQVRQETQYF | TGTGCCAGCAGAGCCGAACAGGTTCGCCAAGAGACCCAGTACTTC
. | TRBD1 | TRBJ1-6 | TRBV20-1 | CSAPIGQGYSPLHF | TGCAGTGCTCCTATTGGACAGGGGTATTCACCCCTCCACTTT
. | . | TRBJ2-1 | TRBV19 | CASSIRGASLFF | TGTGCCAGTAGTATCCGAGGGGCGTCCCTGTTCTTC
. | TRBD2 | TRBJ2-3 | TRBV20-1 | CSASGRTDTQYF | TGCAGTGCTAGCGGGAGGACGGATACGCAGTATTTT
many | TRBD2 | TRBJ2-1 | TRBV12-3/TRBV12-4 | CASSLQGLSAYNEQFF | TGTGCCAGCAGTTTACAGGGACTATCCGCCTACAATGAGCAGTTCTTC
many | TRBD1 | TRBJ2-5 | TRBV20-1 | CSAFRTGGETQYF | TGCAGTGCTTTTAGGACAGGCGGGGAGACCCAGTACTTC
. | TRBD1 | TRBJ1-6 | TRBV7-9 | CASSHRTGASDSPLHF | TGTGCCAGCAGCCATCGGACAGGGGCGAGTGATTCACCCCTCCACTTT
. | . | TRBJ1-5 | TRBV5-1 | CASSLDADQPQHF | TGCGCCAGCAGCTTGGACGCAGATCAGCCCCAGCATTTT
few | . | TRBJ2-1 | TRBV11-2 | CASSLAANTYNEQFF | TGTGCCAGCAGCTTAGCGGCGAATACCTACAATGAGCAGTTCTTC
few | . | TRBJ1-1 | TRBV14 | CASSLVWGAEAFF | TGTGCCAGCAGCCTAGTTTGGGGGGCTGAAGCTTTCTTT
. | . | TRBJ1-2 | TRBV4-1 | CASSPVLTQYGYTF | TGCGCCAGCAGCCCCGTATTGACCCAATATGGCTACACCTTC
many | . | TRBJ2-1 | TRBV7-8 | CASSTRWGNEQFF | TGTGCCAGCAGCACAAGATGGGGGAATGAGCAGTTCTTC
. | TRBD1 | TRBJ1-2 | TRBV3-1 | CASSQDQTGHGGYTF | TGTGCCAGCAGCCAAGACCAGACAGGGCATGGTGGCTACACCTTC
many | TRBD1 | TRBJ2-3 | TRBV19 | CASSIDVDRAGTDTQYF | TGTGCCAGTAGTATTGATGTCGACAGGGCGGGTACAGATACGCAGTATTTT
few | . | TRBJ1-2 | TRBV10-3 | CAISESGLNYGYTF | TGTGCCATCAGTGAATCAGGGCTAAACTATGGCTACACCTTC
many | . | TRBJ1-1 | TRBV28 | CASSLLPGQNTEAFF | TGTGCCAGCAGTTTACTCCCGGGACAGAACACTGAAGCTTTCTTT
many | TRBD1 | TRBJ2-1 | TRBV20-1 | CSASPTGTGFNEQFF | TGCAGTGCTAGCCCCACCGGGACAGGGTTTAATGAGCAGTTCTTC
. | . | TRBJ2-1 | TRBV7-2 | CASSLERGTYNEQFF | TGTGCCAGCAGCTTAGAACGGGGCACCTACAATGAGCAGTTCTTC